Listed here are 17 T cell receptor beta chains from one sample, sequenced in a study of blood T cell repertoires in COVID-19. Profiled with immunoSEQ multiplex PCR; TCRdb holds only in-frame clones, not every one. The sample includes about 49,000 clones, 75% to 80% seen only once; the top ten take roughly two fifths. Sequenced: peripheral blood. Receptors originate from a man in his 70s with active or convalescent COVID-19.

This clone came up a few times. The CDR3 region is CASSLELADVTGELFF. In DNA, the CDR3 is TGTGCCAGCAGCTTAGAGCTAGCGGATGTCACCGGGGAGCTGTTTTTT. The chain employs TRBV7-6 and TRBJ2-2, with TRBD2 matching over 7 bases. V shed 1 base, J shed 4 bases, and the junction held 6 bases outside the gene matches. Germline V gives CDR1 SGHVS, CDR2 FNYEAQ. The CDR3 loop spans 16 amino acids.

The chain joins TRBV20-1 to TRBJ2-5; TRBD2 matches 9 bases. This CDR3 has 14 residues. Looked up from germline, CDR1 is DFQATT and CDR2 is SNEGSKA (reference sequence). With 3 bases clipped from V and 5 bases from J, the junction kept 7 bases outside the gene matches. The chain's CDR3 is CSASGGRAYETQYF. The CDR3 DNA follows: TGCAGTGCTAGTGGCGGGAGGGCCTATGAGACCCAGTACTTC.

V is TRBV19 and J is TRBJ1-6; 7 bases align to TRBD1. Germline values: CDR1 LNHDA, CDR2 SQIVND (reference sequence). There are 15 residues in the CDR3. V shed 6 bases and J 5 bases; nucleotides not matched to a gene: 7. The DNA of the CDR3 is TGTGCCAGTAGCGGGACAGACAACCATAATTCACCCCTCCACTTT. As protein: CASSGTDNHNSPLHF.

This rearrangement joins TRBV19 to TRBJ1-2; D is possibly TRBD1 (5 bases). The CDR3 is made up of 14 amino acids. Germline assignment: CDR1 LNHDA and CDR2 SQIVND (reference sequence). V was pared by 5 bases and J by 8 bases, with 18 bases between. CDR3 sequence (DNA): TGTGCCAGTAGTCCCGCCGGCCGGGAGGGGGGCTACACCTTC. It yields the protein CASSPAGREGGYTF.

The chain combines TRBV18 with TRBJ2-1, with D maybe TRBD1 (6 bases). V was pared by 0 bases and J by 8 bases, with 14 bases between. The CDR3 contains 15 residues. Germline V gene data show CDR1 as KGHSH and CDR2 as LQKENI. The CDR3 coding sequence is TGTGCCAGCTCACCACCGTCAGGGGCCGGCGATGAGCAGTTCTTC. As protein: CASSPPSGAGDEQFF.

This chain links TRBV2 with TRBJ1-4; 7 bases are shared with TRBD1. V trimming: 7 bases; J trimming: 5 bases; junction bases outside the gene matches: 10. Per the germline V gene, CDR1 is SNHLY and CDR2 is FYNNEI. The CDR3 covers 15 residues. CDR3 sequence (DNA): TGTGCCAGCACCAAAGACAGGGTTCTAAATGAAAAACTGTTTTTT. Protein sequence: CASTKDRVLNEKLFF.

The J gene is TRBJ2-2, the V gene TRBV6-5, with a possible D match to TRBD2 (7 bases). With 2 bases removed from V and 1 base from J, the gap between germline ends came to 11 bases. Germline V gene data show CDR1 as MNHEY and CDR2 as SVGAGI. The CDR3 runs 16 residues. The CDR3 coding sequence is TGTGCCAGCAGTTACCAGGGAGGGGGGAACACCGGGGAGCTGTTTTTT. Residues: CASSYQGGGNTGELFF.

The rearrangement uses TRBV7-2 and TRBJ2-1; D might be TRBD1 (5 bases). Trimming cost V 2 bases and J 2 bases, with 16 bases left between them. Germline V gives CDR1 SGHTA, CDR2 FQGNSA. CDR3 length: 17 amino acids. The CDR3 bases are TGTGCCAGCAGCTTATTTCGACCAGGGTGGGCCTACAATGAGCAGTTCTTC. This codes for CASSLFRPGWAYNEQFF.

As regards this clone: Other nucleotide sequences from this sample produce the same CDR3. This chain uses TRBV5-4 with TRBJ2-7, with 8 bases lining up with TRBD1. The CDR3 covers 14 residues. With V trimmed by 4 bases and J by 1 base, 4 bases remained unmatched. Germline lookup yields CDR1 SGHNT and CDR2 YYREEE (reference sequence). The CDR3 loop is CASSPGQGSYEQYF. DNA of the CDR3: TGTGCCAGCAGCCCCGGACAGGGTTCCTACGAGCAGTACTTC.

The CDR3 sequence: CASRPRTGGIGELFF. The CDR3 region has the DNA TGTGCCAGCAGACCCCGGACAGGGGGCATCGGGGAGCTGTTTTTT. The V gene is TRBV14, the J gene TRBJ2-2; the match to TRBD1 covers 11 bases. With 6 bases clipped from V and 7 bases from J, the junction kept 7 bases outside the gene matches. The CDR3 sequence is 15 residues long. Germline V gene lookup returns CDR1 SGHDN and CDR2 FVKESK.

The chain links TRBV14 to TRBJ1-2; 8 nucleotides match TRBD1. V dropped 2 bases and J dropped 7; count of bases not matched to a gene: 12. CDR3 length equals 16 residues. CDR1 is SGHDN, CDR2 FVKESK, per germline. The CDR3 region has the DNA TGTGCCAGCAGCCAACAGCGGGCCAGGGGGCCTGGTGGCTACACCTTC. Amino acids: CASSQQRARGPGGYTF.

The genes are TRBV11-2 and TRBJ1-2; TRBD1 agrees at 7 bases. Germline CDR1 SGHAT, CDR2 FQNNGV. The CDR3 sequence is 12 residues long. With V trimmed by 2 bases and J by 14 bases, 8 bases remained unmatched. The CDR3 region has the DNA TGTGCCAGCAGCTTAAGCAGGGGGGAAGAAACCTTC. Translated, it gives CASSLSRGEETF.

The CDR3 sequence is CASSPRGAGTEAFF. CDR3 in DNA: TGTGCCAGCAGTCCCCGGGGGGCAGGGACTGAAGCTTTCTTT. The chain links TRBV7-2 to TRBJ1-1, with a weak D call TRBD1 (6 bases). Trimming removed 6 bases at V and 5 bases at J, with 16 bases between. The CDR3 has 14 residues. Looked up from germline, CDR1 is SGHTA and CDR2 is FQGNSA.

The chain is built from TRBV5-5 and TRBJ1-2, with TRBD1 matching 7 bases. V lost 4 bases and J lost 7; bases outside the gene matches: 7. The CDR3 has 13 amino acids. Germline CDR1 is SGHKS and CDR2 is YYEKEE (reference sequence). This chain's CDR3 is CASSNRQGGGYTF. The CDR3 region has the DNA TGTGCCAGCAGCAATCGACAGGGTGGTGGCTACACCTTC.

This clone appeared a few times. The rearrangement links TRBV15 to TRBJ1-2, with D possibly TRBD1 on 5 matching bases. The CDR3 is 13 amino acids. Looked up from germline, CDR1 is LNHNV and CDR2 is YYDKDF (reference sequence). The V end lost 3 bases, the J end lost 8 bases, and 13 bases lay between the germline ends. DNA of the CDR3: TGTGCCACCAGCAGCGGACATATTAGCGGCTACACCTTC. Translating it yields CATSSGHISGYTF.

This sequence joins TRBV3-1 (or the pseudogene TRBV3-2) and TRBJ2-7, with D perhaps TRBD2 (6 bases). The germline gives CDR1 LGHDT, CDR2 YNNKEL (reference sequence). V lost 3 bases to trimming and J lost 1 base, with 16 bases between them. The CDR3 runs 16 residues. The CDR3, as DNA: TGTGCCAGCAGCCACCTTAGCGGAGCGACTTCCTACGAGCAGTACTTC. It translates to CASSHLSGATSYEQYF.

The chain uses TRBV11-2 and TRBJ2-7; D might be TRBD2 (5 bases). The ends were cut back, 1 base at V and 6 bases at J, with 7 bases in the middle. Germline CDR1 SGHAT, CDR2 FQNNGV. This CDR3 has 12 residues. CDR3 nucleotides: TGTGCCAGCAGCTTAGTCGGAGGCGAGCAGTACTTC. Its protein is CASSLVGGEQYF.